One sample yielded the 25 T cell receptor beta chains listed below, sequenced in a study of radiation and T cells in renal cell carcinoma. The assay was immunoSEQ multiplex PCR, and TCRdb's table has in-frame clones only and misses some. Among about 140,000 clones, approximately 87% were seen once, and the ten largest hold less than 25%. Noted time point: baseline pretreatment blood. This sample's treatment: 15 Gy SBRT to primary tumor, nephrectomy 4 weeks later. Specimen: blood, collected from a patient whose treatment included radiotherapy and nephrectomy. Receptor source: a woman in her forties or fifties with renal cell carcinoma.

V gene TRBV10-1 combines with J gene TRBJ2-2, with TRBD1 identical over 9 bases. The V segment lost 3 bases and the J segment 3 bases; nucleotides outside the gene matches: 5. The germline V gene has CDR1 WNHNN and CDR2 SYGVQD (reference sequence). CDR3 size: 16 residues. The CDR3 loop is CASSDAGTGHTGELFF. The CDR3 DNA reads TGCGCCAGCAGTGATGCCGGGACAGGGCACACCGGGGAGCTGTTTTTT.

This sequence joins TRBV5-1 and TRBJ1-4, with unresolved D. The CDR3 runs 17 residues. V was shortened by 0 bases and J by 0 bases, with 12 bases between the two germline ends. Germline CDR1 reads SGHRS; CDR2 reads YFSETQ. CDR3 bases: TGCGCCAGCAGCTTGGTTGCTTTGACTGCAACTAATGAAAAACTGTTTTTT. It codes for CASSLVALTATNEKLFF.

The genes are TRBV7-2 and TRBJ2-7; TRBD2 might be the D (5 bases). Germline CDR1 and CDR2: SGHTA and FQGNSA. V shed 4 bases and J shed 3 bases, with 13 bases lying between them. The CDR3 spans 14 residues. Written as DNA, the CDR3 is TGTGCCAGCAGCTCCCCCTCCCGGGGCTACGAGCAGTACTTC. This encodes CASSSPSRGYEQYF.

The chain is built from TRBV29-1 and TRBJ2-5, with a tentative D call TRBD1 (6 bases). Germline V gives CDR1 SQVTM, CDR2 ANQGSEA. CDR3 length: 14 amino acids. The V and J ends lost 6 bases and 1 base respectively, with 15 bases between them. Here the CDR3 DNA reads TGCAGCGTCGCCCCTAGGGGGTTCCAAGAGACCCAGTACTTC. Translating it yields CSVAPRGFQETQYF.

The V gene is TRBV9, the J gene TRBJ1-2; a possible D gene is TRBD1 (5 bases). The V end lost 2 bases, the J end lost 8 bases, and 10 bases lay between the germline ends. The CDR3 is 12 residues long. Germline assignment: CDR1 SGDLS and CDR2 YYNGEE. CDR3 residues: CASSVTAGGYTF. The CDR3 DNA reads as TGTGCCAGCAGCGTGACAGCGGGGGGCTACACCTTC. Full variable domain (rest looked up from reference TRBV9 and TRBJ1-2): DSGVTQTPKHLITATGQRVTLRCSPRSGDLSVYWYQQSLDQGLQFLIQYYNGEERAKGNILERFSAQQFPDLHSELNLSSLELGDSALYFCASSVTAGGYTFGSGTRLTVV.

The CDR3 here is CASSQEASNEQFF. DNA of the CDR3: TGCGCCAGCAGCCAAGAGGCTAGCAATGAGCAGTTCTTC. The chain employs TRBV4-3 and TRBJ2-1; no clear D. CDR1 is LGHNA, CDR2 YSLEER, per germline. The CDR3 runs 13 residues. V was shortened by 0 bases and J by 6 bases, with 6 bases between the two germline ends.

This clone has only one observation. The rearrangement uses TRBV7-2 and TRBJ2-7; D might be TRBD2 (6 bases). The CDR3 sequence is 17 residues long. Germline V gene sequence: CDR1 SGHTA, CDR2 FQGNSA. Trimming stripped 2 bases from V and 3 bases from J, with 20 bases between. CDR3 sequence (DNA): TGTGCCAGCAGCTTATATGGTGTTGGCCGGGAGAGCTACGAGCAGTACTTC. Amino acids: CASSLYGVGRESYEQYF.

This chain links TRBV7-8 with TRBJ2-7, with TRBD1 identical over 7 bases. The CDR3 has 14 amino acids. With V trimmed by 5 bases and J by 3 bases, 7 bases remained unmatched. Germline V gives CDR1 SGHVS, CDR2 FQNEAQ. The CDR3 loop is CASSEDRVGYEQYF. CDR3 nucleotide sequence: TGTGCCAGCAGCGAAGACAGGGTTGGCTACGAGCAGTACTTC.

This clone was seen just once. Additional DNA sequences in this sample encode the identical CDR3. The CDR3 reads CASSPSGGGTDTQYF. The CDR3 nucleotides are TGTGCCAGCTCACCTTCGGGAGGGGGGACAGATACGCAGTATTTT. The chain employs TRBV18 and TRBJ2-3, with TRBD2 identical over 8 bases. J was trimmed by 3 bases and V by 3 bases; bases with no gene match: 5. The CDR3 has 15 amino acids. Looked up from germline, CDR1 is KGHSH and CDR2 is LQKENI.

This chain connects TRBV6-5 to TRBJ1-6; D is uncertain. Germline V gene lookup returns CDR1 MNHEY and CDR2 SVGAGI. V was cut by 4 bases and J by 7 bases, with 5 bases left in between. CDR3 length: 12 amino acids. CDR3 in amino acids: CASSLRNSPLHF. The CDR3 nucleotides are TGTGCCAGCAGTTTACGAAATTCACCCCTCCACTTT.

The chain recombines TRBV7-9 with TRBJ1-1, with D maybe TRBD1 (5 bases). The CDR3 sequence is 14 residues long. V dropped 5 bases and J dropped 3 bases, with 13 bases sitting between them. The germline gives CDR1 SEHNR, CDR2 FQNEAQ (reference sequence). The CDR3 sequence is CASSPLGGDTEAFF. For the CDR3, the DNA is TGTGCCAGCAGCCCACTCGGGGGAGACACTGAAGCTTTCTTT.

The rearrangement links TRBV30 to TRBJ1-6; 8 bases align to TRBD1. CDR1 and CDR2 (germline): GTSNPN, SVGIG (reference sequence). V shed 0 bases and J 10 bases; nucleotides not matched to a gene: 11. CDR3 length: 16 amino acids. For the CDR3, the DNA is TGTGCCTGGAGTGTACGGGCAGGGGGCGCGGGATCACCCCTCCACTTT. This gives the protein CAWSVRAGGAGSPLHF.

The rearrangement links TRBV20-1 to TRBJ1-2; D may be TRBD1 (5 bases). This CDR3 comprises 11 residues. Germline assignment: CDR1 DFQATT and CDR2 SNEGSKA (reference sequence). V was cut by 7 bases and J by 8 bases, with 14 bases left in between. In DNA, the CDR3 is TGCAGTGTCTCGGGGGACGTAGGCTACACCTTC. Its translation is CSVSGDVGYTF.

The chain carries TRBV5-6 and TRBJ2-2; possible D gene TRBD2, 6 bases. CDR1 is SGHDT and CDR2 is YYEEEE in the germline V gene. V was cut by 4 bases and J by 4 bases, with 14 bases left in between. The CDR3 spans 15 residues. The CDR3 protein is CASSAYRESTGELFF. CDR3 bases: TGTGCCAGCAGCGCATACCGGGAGAGCACCGGGGAGCTGTTTTTT.

This chain joins TRBV5-4 and TRBJ2-7; the D is unclear. V dropped 0 bases and J dropped 2 bases, with 15 bases sitting between them. Per germline, CDR1 SGHNT and CDR2 YYREEE (reference sequence). The CDR3 has 16 residues. In DNA form, the CDR3 reads TGTGCCAGCAGCTTGGCCGGTCTCGGACGCGCCTACGAGCAGTACTTC. Its translation is CASSLAGLGRAYEQYF.

This chain connects TRBV9 to TRBJ1-5; D is undetermined. Germline values: CDR1 SGDLS, CDR2 YYNGEE. Trimming left V 0 bases short and J 6 bases short, with 13 bases between. The CDR3 consists of 15 residues. The chain's CDR3 is CASSVGVGNSQPQHF. The DNA for the CDR3 is TGTGCCAGCAGCGTAGGGGTAGGGAACAGTCAGCCCCAGCATTTT. The full variable domain, its missing parts supplied by reference TRBV9 and TRBJ1-5, is DSGVTQTPKHLITATGQRVTLRCSPRSGDLSVYWYQQSLDQGLQFLIQYYNGEERAKGNILERFSAQQFPDLHSELNLSSLELGDSALYFCASSVGVGNSQPQHFGDGTRLSIL.

The CDR3 coding sequence is TGTGCCAGCAGCGTAGCTTGGAGATATGACACTGAAGCTTTCTTT. Its translation: CASSVAWRYDTEAFF. The rearrangement uses TRBV9 and TRBJ1-1; D gene ambiguous. Trimming left V 0 bases short and J 3 bases short, with 12 bases between. This CDR3 region has 15 residues. CDR1 and CDR2 from the germline V gene are SGDLS and YYNGEE.

The V gene is TRBV6-4, the J gene TRBJ1-5; D perhaps matches TRBD1 (6 bases). The CDR3 length is 15 residues. Germline CDR1 and CDR2: MRHNA and SNTAGT. Trimming stripped 3 bases from V and 4 bases from J, with 13 bases between. The CDR3 is CASSESYTGNQPQHF. CDR3 DNA: TGTGCCAGCAGTGAAAGCTACACAGGGAATCAGCCCCAGCATTTT.

The chain recombines TRBV25-1 with TRBJ1-2; D remains ambiguous. This CDR3 is 15 amino acids long. The germline V gene has CDR1 MGHDK and CDR2 SYGVNS. V shed 2 bases and J shed 7 bases, with 17 bases lying between them. The CDR3 DNA follows: TGTGCCAGCAGTGAAGACTCGCGGGGTCTCGGTGGCTACACCTTC. It is translated as CASSEDSRGLGGYTF.

The chain couples TRBV4-3 to TRBJ1-6; a weak D match, TRBD1 (5 bases). CDR3 size: 15 residues. Trimming left V 1 base short and J 3 bases short, with 7 bases between. CDR1 and CDR2 from the germline V gene are LGHNA and YSLEER. CDR3: CASSQVGGYNSPLHF. In nucleotides, the CDR3 is TGCGCCAGCAGCCAAGTGGGGGGCTATAATTCACCCCTCCACTTT.

V usage is TRBV18 and J usage is TRBJ2-3; D is unresolved. The CDR3 has 13 amino acids. Trimming shortened V by 6 bases and J by 4 bases, and 11 bases separated the two germline ends. CDR1 KGHSH and CDR2 LQKENI come from the germline V gene. CDR3 in DNA: TGTGCCAGCTCCCCCCCCATGGCAGATACGCAGTATTTT. It translates to CASSPPMADTQYF.

The gene calls are TRBV7-2 and TRBJ1-1, with D maybe TRBD1 (5 bases). CDR3 size: 12 residues. V was trimmed by 5 bases and J by 10 bases, leaving 14 bases between them. From germline, CDR1 is SGHTA and CDR2 FQGNSA. The CDR3 DNA follows: TGTGCCAGCAGCCCATCCGGGGGGGGAGCTTTCTTT. Protein product: CASSPSGGGAFF.

This clone appeared once. The chain carries TRBV5-1 and TRBJ1-2; D call uncertain. V was clipped by 0 bases and J by 2 bases, with 8 bases between them. The CDR3 has 14 amino acids. CDR1 and CDR2 (germline): SGHRS, YFSETQ. The CDR3 here is CASSLGKSNYGYTF. The CDR3 nucleotides are TGCGCCAGCAGCTTGGGAAAATCGAACTATGGCTACACCTTC.

This sequence joins TRBV4-3 and TRBJ1-1; a weak D match, TRBD1 (5 bases). CDR1 and CDR2 from the germline V gene are LGHNA and YSLEER. This CDR3 comprises 15 residues. Trimming pared 0 bases from V and 3 bases from J, leaving 11 bases between. The CDR3 bases are TGCGCCAGCAGCCAAGATAGTGGAGGGGACACTGAAGCTTTCTTT. Translation gives CASSQDSGGDTEAFF.

The chain is built from TRBV6-5 and TRBJ1-1, with D perhaps matching TRBD1 (5 bases). Germline CDR1 and CDR2: MNHEY and SVGAGI. CDR3 length equals 15 residues. The V gene lost 2 bases and the J gene lost 7 bases, with 17 bases spanning the gap. This chain's CDR3 is CASSYNGGRADEAFF. Written as DNA, the CDR3 is TGTGCCAGCAGTTACAACGGTGGCAGGGCGGATGAAGCTTTCTTT.